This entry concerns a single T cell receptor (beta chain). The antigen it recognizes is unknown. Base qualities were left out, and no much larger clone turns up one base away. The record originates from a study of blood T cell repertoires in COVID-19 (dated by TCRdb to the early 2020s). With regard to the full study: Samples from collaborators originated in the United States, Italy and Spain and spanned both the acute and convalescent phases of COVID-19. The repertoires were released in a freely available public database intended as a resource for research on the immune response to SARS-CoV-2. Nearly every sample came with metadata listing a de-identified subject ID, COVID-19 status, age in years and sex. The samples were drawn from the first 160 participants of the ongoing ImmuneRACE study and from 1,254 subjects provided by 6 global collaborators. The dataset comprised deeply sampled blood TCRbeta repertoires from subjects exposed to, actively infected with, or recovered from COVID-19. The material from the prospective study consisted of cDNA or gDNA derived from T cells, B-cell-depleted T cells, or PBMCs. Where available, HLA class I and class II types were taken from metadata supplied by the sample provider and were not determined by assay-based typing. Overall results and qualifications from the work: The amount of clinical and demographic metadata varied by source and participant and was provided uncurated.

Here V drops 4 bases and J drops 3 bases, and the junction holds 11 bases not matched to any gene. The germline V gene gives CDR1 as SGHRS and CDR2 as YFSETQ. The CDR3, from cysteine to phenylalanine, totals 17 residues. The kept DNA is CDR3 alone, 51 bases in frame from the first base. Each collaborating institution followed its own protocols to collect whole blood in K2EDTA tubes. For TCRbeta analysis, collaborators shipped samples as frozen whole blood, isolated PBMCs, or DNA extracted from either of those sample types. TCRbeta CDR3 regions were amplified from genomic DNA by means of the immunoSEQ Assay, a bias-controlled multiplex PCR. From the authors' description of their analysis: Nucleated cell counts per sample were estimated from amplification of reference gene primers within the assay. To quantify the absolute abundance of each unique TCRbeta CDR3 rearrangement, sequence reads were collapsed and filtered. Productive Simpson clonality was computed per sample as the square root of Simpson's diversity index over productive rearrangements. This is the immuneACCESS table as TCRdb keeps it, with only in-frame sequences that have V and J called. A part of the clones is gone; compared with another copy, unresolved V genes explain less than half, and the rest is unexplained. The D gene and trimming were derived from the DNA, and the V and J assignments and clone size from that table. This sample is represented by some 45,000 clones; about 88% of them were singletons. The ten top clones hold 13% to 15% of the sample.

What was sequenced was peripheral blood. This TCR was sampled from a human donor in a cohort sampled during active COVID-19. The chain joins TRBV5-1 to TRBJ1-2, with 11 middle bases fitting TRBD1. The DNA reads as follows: TGCGCCAGCAGCATAGGGACAGGGGGGATCGATGACTATGGCTACACCTTC. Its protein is CASSIGTGGIDDYGYTF.